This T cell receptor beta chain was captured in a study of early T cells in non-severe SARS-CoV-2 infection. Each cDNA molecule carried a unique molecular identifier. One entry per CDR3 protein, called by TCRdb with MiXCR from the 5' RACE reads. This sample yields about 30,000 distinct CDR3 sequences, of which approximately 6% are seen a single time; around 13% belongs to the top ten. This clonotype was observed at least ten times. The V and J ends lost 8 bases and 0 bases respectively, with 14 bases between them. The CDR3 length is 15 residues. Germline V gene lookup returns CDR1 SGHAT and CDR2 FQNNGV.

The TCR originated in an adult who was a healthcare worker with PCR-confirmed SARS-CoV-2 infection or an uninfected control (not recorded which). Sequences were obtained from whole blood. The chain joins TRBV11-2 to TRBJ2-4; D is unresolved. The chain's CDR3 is CASSPSSLAKNIQYF. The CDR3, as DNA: TGTGCCAGCTCCCCCTCATCCCTAGCCAAAAACATTCAGTACTTC. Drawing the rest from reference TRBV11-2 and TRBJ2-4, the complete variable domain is EAGVAQSPRYKIIEKRQSVAFWCNPISGHATLYWYQQILGQGPKLLIQFQNNGVVDDSQLPKDRFSAERLKGVDSTLKIQPAKLEDSAVYLCASSPSSLAKNIQYFGAGTRLSVL.